One sample yielded the 15 T cell receptor beta chains listed below, sequenced in a study of T cell responses to AZD1222 COVID-19 vaccine. TCRdb's table, derived via immunoSEQ multiplex PCR, lists solely in-frame clones and lacks some. The sample consists of 110,000 or so clones, around 84% of them appearing once. The starting material was peripheral blood, obtained on day 0 of AZD1222 vaccination. These receptors originate from an adult in good health.

This clone has just a few counts. The chain's CDR3 is CASSEGTGYEQYF. CDR3 sequence (DNA): TGCGCCAGCAGTGAGGGCACGGGGTACGAGCAGTACTTC. This chain uses TRBV10-1 with TRBJ2-7; maybe TRBD2 (5 bases). With 2 bases removed from V and 4 bases from J, the gap between germline ends came to 9 bases. Per germline, CDR1 WNHNN and CDR2 SYGVQD (reference sequence). This CDR3 has 13 amino acids.

The chain is built from TRBV19 and TRBJ2-5; D call uncertain. The CDR3 totals 13 residues. Trimming cost V 8 bases and J 5 bases, with 15 bases left between them. The germline CDR1 and CDR2 sequences are LNHDA and SQIVND (reference sequence). The CDR3 loop reads CASARRRGETQYF. In DNA form, the CDR3 reads TGTGCCAGTGCGCGACGGCGTGGGGAGACCCAGTACTTC.

A note on this clone: Distinct nucleotide sequences in the sample also encode this CDR3. This chain uses TRBV11-2 with TRBJ1-2; the D is unclear. The V and J ends lost 0 bases and 4 bases respectively, with 3 bases between them. The CDR3 runs to 12 residues. Germline V lookup: CDR1 SGHAT, CDR2 FQNNGV. The CDR3, as DNA: TGTGCCAGCAGCTTAGAGGGCTATGGCTACACCTTC. As protein: CASSLEGYGYTF. Looking up the rest from reference TRBV11-2 and TRBJ1-2 gives the full variable domain: EAGVAQSPRYKIIEKRQSVAFWCNPISGHATLYWYQQILGQGPKLLIQFQNNGVVDDSQLPKDRFSAERLKGVDSTLKIQPAKLEDSAVYLCASSLEGYGYTFGSGTRLTVV.

The V call is TRBV2, the J call TRBJ2-2, with D possibly being TRBD1 (5 bases). This CDR3 is 13 amino acids long. Trimming pared 6 bases from V and 4 bases from J, leaving 9 bases between. CDR1 and CDR2 (germline): SNHLY, FYNNEI. The CDR3 is CASRPRVTGELFF. The CDR3 nucleotides read TGTGCCAGCAGACCCAGGGTCACCGGGGAGCTGTTTTTT.

This clone appeared a single time. The chain links TRBV7-8 to TRBJ1-6; 7 positions agree with TRBD1. The CDR3 is 17 amino acids. V was clipped by 0 bases and J by 7 bases; unmatched bases: 9. The germline CDR1 and CDR2 sequences are SGHVS and FQNEAQ. CDR3 sequence: CASSLAGRGTWNSPLHF. DNA of the CDR3: TGTGCCAGCAGCTTAGCCGGCAGGGGGACGTGGAATTCACCCCTCCACTTT.

This clone has only one observation. The chain carries TRBV9 and TRBJ1-5; D is perhaps TRBD1 (6 bases). CDR1 is SGDLS and CDR2 is YYNGEE in the germline V gene. V was shortened by 0 bases and J by 3 bases, with 10 bases between the two germline ends. The CDR3 is made up of 15 amino acids. The CDR3 coding sequence is TGTGCCAGCAGCGTAGAAGGGGGTAACAATCAGCCCCAGCATTTT. Translated: CASSVEGGNNQPQHF. The full variable domain, with the rest looked up from reference TRBV9 and TRBJ1-5, is DSGVTQTPKHLITATGQRVTLRCSPRSGDLSVYWYQQSLDQGLQFLIQYYNGEERAKGNILERFSAQQFPDLHSELNLSSLELGDSALYFCASSVEGGNNQPQHFGDGTRLSIL.

This sequence joins TRBV12-3 or TRBV12-4 and TRBJ1-2; no firm D call. This CDR3 has 12 residues. Deletions cut 3 bases from V and 7 bases from J, with 9 bases between. CDR3 amino acids: CASSFNVGGYTF. CDR3 sequence (DNA): TGTGCCAGCAGTTTCAATGTCGGTGGCTACACCTTC.

V usage is TRBV28 and J usage is TRBJ1-2, with D possibly matching TRBD1 (5 bases). The CDR3 covers 14 residues. V shed 4 bases and J shed 8 bases, with 17 bases lying between them. Germline loops: CDR1 MDHEN, CDR2 SYDVKM. Written as DNA, the CDR3 is TGTGCCAGCAGTTCACTGGGGGGGACGCGAGGCTACACCTTC. Translated: CASSSLGGTRGYTF.

The count of this clone is one. The V gene is TRBV6-5, the J gene TRBJ2-1; 9 bases line up with TRBD2. The CDR3 covers 13 residues. Germline loops: CDR1 MNHEY, CDR2 SVGAGI. J lost 6 bases, V lost 6 bases, and 3 bases had no gene match. Written as DNA, the CDR3 is TGTGCCAGCAGGGTAGCGGGGGCCAATGAGCAGTTCTTC. It encodes CASRVAGANEQFF.

The V gene is TRBV28, the J gene TRBJ1-2; 7 bases align to TRBD1. CDR3 length equals 13 residues. After removal of 5 bases from V and 3 bases from J, the junction contained 3 bases not matched to a gene. Germline CDR1 reads MDHEN; CDR2 reads SYDVKM. CDR3 residues: CASSPGQDYGYTF. CDR3 nucleotides: TGTGCCAGCAGTCCCGGACAGGACTATGGCTACACCTTC.

The CDR3 protein is CASSLEGVGYGYTF. The CDR3 DNA reads TGTGCCAGCAGTTTAGAGGGGGTTGGATATGGCTACACCTTC. The chain links TRBV28 to TRBJ1-2, with a tentative D call TRBD1 (6 bases). Germline V gene data show CDR1 as MDHEN and CDR2 as SYDVKM. Trimming removed 2 bases at V and 5 bases at J, with 12 bases between. The CDR3 length is 14 residues.

This chain joins TRBV6-5 and TRBJ2-7; D not resolved. Germline CDR1 reads MNHEY; CDR2 reads SVGAGI. V was shortened by 10 bases and J by 4 bases, with 8 bases between the two germline ends. This CDR3 contains 10 residues. For the CDR3, the DNA is TGTGCCACTGGGGATTACGAGCAGTACTTC. Translated: CATGDYEQYF.

The table lists this clone with a count of one. The chain uses TRBV5-1 and TRBJ2-2, with TRBD2 as a possible D gene (5 bases). Per germline, CDR1 SGHRS and CDR2 YFSETQ. The V end was cut by 0 bases, the J end by 4 bases, with 13 bases between. This CDR3 is built from 16 residues. Written as DNA, the CDR3 is TGCGCCAGCAGCTTGGACGTGGGAGACGGCACCGGGGAGCTGTTTTTT. This gives the protein CASSLDVGDGTGELFF.

The chain uses TRBV9 and TRBJ1-1, with D possibly being TRBD1 (6 bases). V was shortened by 4 bases and J by 4 bases, with 14 bases between the two germline ends. Germline V CDR1 and CDR2: SGDLS, YYNGEE. The CDR3 covers 14 residues. CDR3: CASSKGHAVTEAFF. The CDR3, as DNA: TGTGCCAGCAGCAAGGGACACGCGGTCACTGAAGCTTTCTTT.

The gene calls are TRBV4-3 and TRBJ2-2, with D hard to call. CDR1 and CDR2 from the germline V gene are LGHNA and YSLEER. V was shortened by 2 bases and J by 6 bases, with 10 bases between the two germline ends. The CDR3 covers 14 residues. For the CDR3, the DNA is TGCGCCAGCAGCCAAACGGAACAGCCCGGGGAGCTGTTTTTT. It translates to CASSQTEQPGELFF.